Below are 20 T cell receptor beta chains sequenced from a single sample in a study of Graves' ophthalmopathy and Graves' hyperthyroidism. Amplified material comprised TCR beta CDR3 regions derived from RNA transcripts. An initial RT-PCR round employing HTBI primers preceded a second-round multiplex PCR. TCRdb called the multiplex PCR reads again in MiXCR, with one record for every CDR3 protein. The sample lists about 590,000 distinct CDR3 sequences; approximately 35% were seen once. The sequenced sample consisted of peripheral blood or thyroid tissue (not recorded which). Receptors were obtained from an adult man with Graves' hyperthyroidism.

V and J are TRBV20-1 and TRBJ1-1, with TRBD1 as a possible D gene (5 bases). CDR1 is DFQATT and CDR2 is SNEGSKA in the germline V gene (reference sequence). The CDR3 runs to 14 residues. V was pared by 8 bases and J by 1 base, with 17 bases between. CDR3 in DNA: TGCAGTTACGGACTGGGGGAAGGGAACACTGAAGCTTTCTTT. Translation: CSYGLGEGNTEAFF.

A word on this clonotype: An end of the junction does not agree with germline; a read error may underlie this. V gene TRBV10-3 combines with J gene TRBJ1-3; D is unresolved. Germline V gene lookup returns CDR1 ENHRY and CDR2 SYGVKD. The CDR3 loop spans 19 amino acids. In nucleotides, the CDR3 is TGTGCCAGCAGTTACTCCCCTCCCGGACGAGCCGCTTCTGGAAACACCATATATTTT. Its translation: CASSYSPPGRAASGNTIYF.

The chain uses TRBV9 and TRBJ2-1; TRBD2 matches 10 bases. The CDR3 loop spans 16 amino acids. The V and J ends lost 4 bases and 4 bases, in that order; junction bases with no gene match: 8. Per germline, CDR1 SGDLS and CDR2 YYNGEE. The CDR3 loop reads CASSTYKTSGYNEQFF. The CDR3 DNA sequence: TGTGCCAGCAGCACCTACAAGACTAGCGGGTACAATGAGCAGTTCTTC.

The chain combines TRBV7-9 with TRBJ1-5; 9 nucleotides agree with TRBD1. V lost 5 bases, J lost 9 bases, and 11 bases stayed unmatched. The CDR3 is 15 amino acids. CDR1 and CDR2 (germline): SEHNR, FQNEAQ (reference sequence). The CDR3 DNA reads as TGTGCCAGCAGCCAGACCGGGACAGGGCTTACGCCCCAGCATTTT. Translating gives CASSQTGTGLTPQHF.

The rearrangement links TRBV6-1 to TRBJ1-2, with a possible D match to TRBD1 (5 bases). Per the germline V gene, CDR1 is MNHNS and CDR2 is SASEGT. V was cut by 2 bases and J by 4 bases, with 20 bases left in between. This CDR3 has 17 amino acids. CDR3 nucleotides: TGTGCCAGCAGTGAAAGTGTGGGTGGCAGGGACTTCTATGGCTACACCTTC. Protein sequence: CASSESVGGRDFYGYTF.

This clonotype was seen many times. The rearrangement uses TRBV12-5 and TRBJ2-7; D gene uncertain. CDR3 size: 14 residues. The V end lost 6 bases, the J end lost 0 bases, and 12 bases lay between the germline ends. Germline V CDR1 and CDR2: LGHNT, FRNRAP. CDR3 region: CASGKGSNSYEQYF. The DNA for the CDR3 is TGTGCTAGTGGGAAGGGCTCGAACTCCTACGAGCAGTACTTC.

This CDR3 is CASSEPGQGSGELFF. DNA for the CDR3: TGTGCCAGCAGTGAACCGGGCCAGGGGAGCGGGGAGCTGTTTTTT. This chain links TRBV6-1 with TRBJ2-2, with a weak D call TRBD1 (6 bases). The germline V gene has CDR1 MNHNS and CDR2 SASEGT. Deletions cut 2 bases from V and 7 bases from J, with 14 bases between. This CDR3 has 15 residues.

V usage is TRBV2 and J usage is TRBJ1-2; D is perhaps TRBD1 (6 bases). This CDR3 is 14 amino acids long. CDR1 is SNHLY and CDR2 is FYNNEI in the germline V gene. V lost 4 bases to trimming and J lost 2 bases, with 11 bases between them. CDR3 sequence reads: CASSGRGTNYGYTF. The CDR3 DNA reads TGTGCCAGCAGTGGTAGGGGGACCAACTATGGCTACACCTTC.

Many counts were recorded for this clonotype. This rearrangement joins TRBV6-5 to TRBJ2-7; no clear D gene. Trimming shortened V by 5 bases and J by 5 bases, and 13 bases separated the two germline ends. Per germline, CDR1 MNHEY and CDR2 SVGAGI. This CDR3 is built from 13 residues. CDR3 sequence: CASSQLPIDEQYF. CDR3 nucleotides: TGTGCCAGCAGTCAACTACCCATCGACGAGCAGTACTTC.

This clonotype was counted ten times or more. The chain recombines TRBV2 with TRBJ2-6, with 15 bases aligning to TRBD2. Germline assignment: CDR1 SNHLY and CDR2 FYNNEI. V dropped 7 bases and J dropped 2; count of bases not matched to a gene: 3. The CDR3 extends over 17 amino acids. CDR3 coding DNA: TGTGCCAGCAAAGGACTAGCGGGGGGGACTGGGGCCAACGTCCTGACTTTC. Translated: CASKGLAGGTGANVLTF.

J is TRBJ1-6 and V is TRBV6-1, with D uncertain. The germline V and J ends were trimmed by 5 bases and 0 bases, with 17 bases remaining between them. Per the germline V gene, CDR1 is MNHNS and CDR2 is SASEGT. The CDR3 covers 18 residues. This CDR3 reads CASSYSIIFGSYNSPLHF. The CDR3, as DNA: TGTGCCAGCAGTTACTCGATCATATTTGGCTCCTATAATTCACCCCTCCACTTT.

This clonotype was observed a handful of times. The rearrangement uses TRBV7-2 and TRBJ2-5; 8 nucleotides align to TRBD1. This CDR3 comprises 14 residues. Trimming took 1 base from V and 3 from J; bases not matched to a gene: 1. CDR1 and CDR2 (germline): SGHTA, FQGNSA. The CDR3 bases are TGTGCCAGCAGCTTAGAGACAGGGGAAGAGACCCAGTACTTC. Protein sequence: CASSLETGEETQYF.

This chain connects TRBV12-3 or TRBV12-4 to TRBJ2-5; TRBD1 agrees at 8 bases. This CDR3 spans 15 amino acids. Germline trimming cut 5 bases from V and 1 base from J; bases unmatched to any gene: 6. As DNA, the CDR3 is TGTGCCAGCAGTCCGGGACAGGATGCCCAAGAGACCCAGTACTTC. The encoded protein is CASSPGQDAQETQYF.

This clonotype was observed a handful of times. This sequence joins TRBV20-1 and TRBJ2-3; D may match TRBD1 or TRBD2 (5 bases each). Germline CDR1 and CDR2: DFQATT and SNEGSKA (reference sequence). This CDR3 region has 15 residues. The ends were cut back, 5 bases at V and 2 bases at J, with 17 bases in the middle. This CDR3 is CSAGSAEGATDTQYF. The CDR3 coding sequence is TGCAGTGCTGGGTCAGCGGAAGGGGCCACAGATACGCAGTATTTT.

In the case of this clonotype: Since a much larger clone is just one base distant, this may be a read error. This chain connects TRBV19 to TRBJ1-1; the D is unclear. Trimming pared 6 bases from V and 4 bases from J, leaving 21 bases between. CDR3 length equals 16 residues. Germline CDR1 LNHDA, CDR2 SQIVND (reference sequence). The CDR3 reads CASSQDVGTLSTEAFF. In nucleotides, the CDR3 is TGTGCCAGTAGCCAAGACGTGGGAACCTTGAGCACTGAAGCTTTCTTT.

Notes on this clonotype: Here the CDR3 omits its conserved ending phenylalanine or tryptophan, so a read error is the likely source. The chain carries TRBV7-9 and TRBJ1-2; 8 nucleotides match TRBD1. The V gene end was trimmed by 3 bases and the J gene end by 2 bases; junction bases not matched to a gene: 5. CDR1 and CDR2 (germline): SEHNR, FQNEAQ (reference sequence). CDR3 length: 15 amino acids. The CDR3 is CASSLTGVGNYGYTS. In DNA form, the CDR3 reads TGTGCCAGCAGCTTGACAGGGGTCGGCAACTATGGCTACACCTCC.

The chain recombines TRBV29-1 with TRBJ2-3, with D possibly being TRBD1 (6 bases). There are 14 residues in the CDR3. V was trimmed by 3 bases and J by 6 bases, leaving 16 bases between them. Germline values: CDR1 SQVTM, CDR2 ANQGSEA. The CDR3 loop is CSVDRLGASDTQYF. The CDR3 DNA is TGCAGCGTTGATCGCTTGGGGGCGTCCGATACGCAGTATTTT.

This clonotype was counted between two and nine times. The V and J genes are TRBV6-5 and TRBJ2-7; D remains ambiguous. From germline, CDR1 is MNHEY and CDR2 SVGAGI. The CDR3 spans 13 residues. V was trimmed by 5 bases and J by 1 base, leaving 9 bases between them. CDR3 protein: CASSNLQSYEQYF. The CDR3 DNA sequence: TGTGCCAGCAGTAACCTCCAATCCTACGAGCAGTACTTC.

The chain joins TRBV29-1 to TRBJ2-1; 9 bases are shared with TRBD2. Per the germline V gene, CDR1 is SQVTM and CDR2 is ANQGSEA. Trimming cost V 8 bases and J 3 bases; bases outside gene matches: 8. The CDR3 totals 14 residues. The CDR3 nucleotides read TGCAGCCCGATGCTAGCGGGGAACTACAATGAGCAGTTCTTC. This sequence encodes CSPMLAGNYNEQFF.

The CDR3 DNA follows: TGTGCCAGCAGCCCCTACAGGGTTAAGGTCGAGACCCAGTACTTC. Protein: CASSPYRVKVETQYF. This chain uses TRBV7-2 with TRBJ2-5; tentatively, D is TRBD1 (6 bases). The CDR3 contains 15 residues. The germline V gene encodes CDR1 SGHTA and CDR2 FQGNSA. V was shortened by 5 bases and J by 5 bases, with 18 bases between the two germline ends.